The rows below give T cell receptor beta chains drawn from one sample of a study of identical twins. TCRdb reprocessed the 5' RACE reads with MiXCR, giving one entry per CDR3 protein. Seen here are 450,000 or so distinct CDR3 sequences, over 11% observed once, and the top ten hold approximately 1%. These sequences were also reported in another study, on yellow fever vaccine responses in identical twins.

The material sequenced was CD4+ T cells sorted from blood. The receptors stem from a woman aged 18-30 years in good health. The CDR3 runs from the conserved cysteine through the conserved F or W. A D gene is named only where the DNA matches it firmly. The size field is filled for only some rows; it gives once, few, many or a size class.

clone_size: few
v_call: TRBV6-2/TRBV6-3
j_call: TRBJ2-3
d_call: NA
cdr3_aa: CASRDPSGYTQYF
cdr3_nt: TGTGCCAGCAGAGACCCGAGCGGATATACGCAGTATTTT

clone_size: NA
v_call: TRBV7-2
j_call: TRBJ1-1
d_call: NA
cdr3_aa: CASSFARNWHTEAFF
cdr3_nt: TGTGCCAGCAGCTTTGCCCGAAACTGGCACACCGAAGCTTTCTTT

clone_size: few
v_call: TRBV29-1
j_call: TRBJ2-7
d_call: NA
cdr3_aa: CSVRGPTYEQYF
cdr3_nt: TGCAGCGTTAGGGGACCAACCTACGAGCAGTACTTC

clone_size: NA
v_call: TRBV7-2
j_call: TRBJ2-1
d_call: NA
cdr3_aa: CASSLVGLNLNEQFF
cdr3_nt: TGTGCCAGCAGCTTAGTCGGACTCAACCTCAATGAGCAGTTCTTC

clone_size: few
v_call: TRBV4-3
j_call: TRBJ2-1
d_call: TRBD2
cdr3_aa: CASSQDNSGRAYNEQFF
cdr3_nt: TGCGCCAGCAGCCAAGATAATAGCGGGAGGGCATACAATGAGCAGTTCTTC

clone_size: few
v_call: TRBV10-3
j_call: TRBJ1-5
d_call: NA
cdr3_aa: CAISERGGEDSNQPQHF
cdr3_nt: TGTGCCATCAGTGAGCGCGGGGGCGAGGATAGCAATCAGCCCCAGCATTTT

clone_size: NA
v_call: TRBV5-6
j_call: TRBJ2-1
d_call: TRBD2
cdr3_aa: CAGTTLGGDSNEQFF
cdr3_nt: TGTGCCGGAACTACACTTGGGGGGGACTCGAATGAGCAGTTCTTC

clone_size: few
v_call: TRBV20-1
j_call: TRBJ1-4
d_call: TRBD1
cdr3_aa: CSATPGQRNEKLFF
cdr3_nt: TGCAGTGCTACGCCGGGACAGAGGAATGAAAAACTGTTTTTT

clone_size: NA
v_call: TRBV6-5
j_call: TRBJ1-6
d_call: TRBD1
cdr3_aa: CASKTGVRNSPLHF
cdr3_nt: TGTGCCAGCAAAACAGGGGTCAGGAATTCACCCCTCCACTTT

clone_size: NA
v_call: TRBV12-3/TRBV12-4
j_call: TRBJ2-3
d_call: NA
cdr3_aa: CASSFSATQYF
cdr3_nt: TGTGCCAGCAGTTTTTCGGCTACGCAGTATTTT

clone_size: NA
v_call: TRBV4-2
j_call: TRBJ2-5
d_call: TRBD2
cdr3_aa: CASSQGSGGAELQETQYF
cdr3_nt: TGTGCCAGCAGCCAAGGAAGCGGGGGGGCCGAACTACAAGAGACCCAGTACTTC

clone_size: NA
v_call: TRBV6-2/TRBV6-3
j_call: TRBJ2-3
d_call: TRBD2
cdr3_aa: CASSYRRLAGATQYF
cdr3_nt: TGTGCCAGCAGTTACCGGCGACTAGCGGGAGCTACGCAGTATTTT

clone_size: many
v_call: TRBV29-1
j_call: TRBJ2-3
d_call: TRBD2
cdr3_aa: CSVTGLATDTQYF
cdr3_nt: TGCAGCGTTACGGGACTAGCCACAGATACGCAGTATTTT

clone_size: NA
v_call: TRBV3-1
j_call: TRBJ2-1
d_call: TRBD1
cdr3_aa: CASSLTGALSYNEQFF
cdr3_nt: TGTGCCAGCAGCCTAACAGGGGCGTTGTCCTACAATGAGCAGTTCTTC

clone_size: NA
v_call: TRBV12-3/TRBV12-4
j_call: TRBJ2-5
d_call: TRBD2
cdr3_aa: CAISLDGWASGGGETQYF
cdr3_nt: TGTGCCATCAGTTTAGACGGGTGGGCTAGCGGGGGCGGGGAGACCCAGTACTTC

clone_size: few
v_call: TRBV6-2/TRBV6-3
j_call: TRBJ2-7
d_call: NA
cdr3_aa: CASSYVAAYEQYF
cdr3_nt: TGTGCCAGCAGTTACGTGGCGGCCTACGAGCAGTACTTC

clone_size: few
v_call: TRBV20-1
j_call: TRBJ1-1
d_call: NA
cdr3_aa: CSAVQGSTEAFF
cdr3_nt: TGCAGTGCGGTGCAGGGGAGCACTGAAGCTTTCTTT

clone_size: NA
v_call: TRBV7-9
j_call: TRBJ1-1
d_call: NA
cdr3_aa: CASSRSQINTEAFF
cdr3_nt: TGTGCCAGCAGCAGATCTCAGATAAACACTGAAGCTTTCTTT

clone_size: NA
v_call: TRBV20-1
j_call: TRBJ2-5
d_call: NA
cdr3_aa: CCARWGQPLSQETQYF
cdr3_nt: TGCTGTGCTAGGTGGGGCCAGCCCTTATCCCAAGAGACCCAGTACTTC

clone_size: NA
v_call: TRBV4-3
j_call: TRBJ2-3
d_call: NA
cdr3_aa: CASSLPEVGGKLSDTQYF
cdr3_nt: TGCGCCAGCAGCCTACCGGAGGTTGGCGGGAAACTGTCAGATACGCAGTATTTT